The following is a T cell receptor beta chain sequence with its context. Its antigen is undetermined. Germline loops: CDR1 SGHKS, CDR2 YYEKEE (reference sequence). V dropped 3 bases and J dropped 8; count of bases not matched to a gene: 13. This CDR3 is built from 16 residues. These data belong to a study of cytomegalovirus exposure and HLA in healthy donors. Across the whole study: Inside one of the first data releases sat about 85 million unique TCRs taken from HLA-typed donors.

Study findings and constraints: While the bulk of TCR sequences proved rare, some public TCRs turned up in many donors. Specificity of a few CMV-associated chains for CMV antigens was verified in vitro.

Researchers ran the PCR with 60 Vbeta and 13 Jbeta primers. Assay used: immunoSEQ multiplex PCR; TCRdb lists only in-frame clones, some missing. The table records approximately 210,000 clones, 75% to 80% of them present only once. J is TRBJ2-2 and V is TRBV5-5, with TRBD2 matching over 7 bases. This clonotype originated in a male donor in good health and CMV-seronegative. Material for sequencing was PBMCs. The CDR3: CASSSPSGAWTGELFF. In DNA, the CDR3 is TGTGCCAGCAGCTCCCCTAGCGGCGCCTGGACGGGGGAGCTGTTTTTT.